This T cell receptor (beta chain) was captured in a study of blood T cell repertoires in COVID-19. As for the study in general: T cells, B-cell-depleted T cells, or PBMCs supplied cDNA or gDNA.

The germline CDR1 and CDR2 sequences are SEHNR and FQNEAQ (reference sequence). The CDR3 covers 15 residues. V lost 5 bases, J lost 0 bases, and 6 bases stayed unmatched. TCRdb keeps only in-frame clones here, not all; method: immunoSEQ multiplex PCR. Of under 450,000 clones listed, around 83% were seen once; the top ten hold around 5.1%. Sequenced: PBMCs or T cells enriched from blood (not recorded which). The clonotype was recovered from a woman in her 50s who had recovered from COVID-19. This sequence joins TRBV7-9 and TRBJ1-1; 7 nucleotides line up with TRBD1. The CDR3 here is CASSPGGYLNTEAFF. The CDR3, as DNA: TGTGCCAGCAGCCCAGGGGGGTATTTGAACACTGAAGCTTTCTTT.